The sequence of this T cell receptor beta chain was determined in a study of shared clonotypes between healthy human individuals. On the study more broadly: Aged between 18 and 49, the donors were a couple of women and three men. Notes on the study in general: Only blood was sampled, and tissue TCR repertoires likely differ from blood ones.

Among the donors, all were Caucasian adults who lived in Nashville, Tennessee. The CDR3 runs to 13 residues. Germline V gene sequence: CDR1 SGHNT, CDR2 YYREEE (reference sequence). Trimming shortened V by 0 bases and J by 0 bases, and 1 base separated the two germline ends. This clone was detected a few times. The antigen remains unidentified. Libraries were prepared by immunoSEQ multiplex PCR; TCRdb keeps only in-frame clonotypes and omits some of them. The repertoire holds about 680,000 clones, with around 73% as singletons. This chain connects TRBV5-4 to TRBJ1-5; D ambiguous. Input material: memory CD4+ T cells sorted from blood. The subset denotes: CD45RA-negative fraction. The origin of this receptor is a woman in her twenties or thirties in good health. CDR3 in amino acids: CASSLGSNQPQHF. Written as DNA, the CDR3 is TGTGCCAGCAGCTTGGGTAGCAATCAGCCCCAGCATTTT. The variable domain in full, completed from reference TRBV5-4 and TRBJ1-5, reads ETGVTQSPTHLIKTRGQQVTLRCSSQSGHNTVSWYQQALGQGPQFIFQYYREEENGRGNFPPRFSGLQFPNYSSELNVNALELDDSALYLCASSLGSNQPQHFGDGTRLSIL.